The sequence of this T cell receptor (beta chain) was determined in a study of control samples from healthy donors and cancer patients. Only in-frame clones appear in the TCRdb table, and some are missing; sequencing was by immunoSEQ multiplex PCR. This sample has 150,000 or so clones; 93% occur once, and the top ten carry approximately 5.7%. The germline CDR1 and CDR2 sequences are SGHNT and YENEEA. Deletions cut 0 bases from V and 4 bases from J, with 7 bases between. CDR3 size: 13 residues. The chain recombines TRBV11-3 with TRBJ2-7; D is unclear. Sequencing input: blood. The TCR was taken from a man between 18 and 35 years old in good health. CDR3 coding DNA: TGTGCCAGCAGCTTAGACACCTCTTACGAGCAGTACTTC. It encodes CASSLDTSYEQYF.